This TCR beta chain was sequenced in a study of T cell responses to AZD1222 COVID-19 vaccine. General study findings and limits: The study reported that nearly half of spike-specific TCRs target unmutated variant regions.

TCRdb keeps only in-frame clones here, not all; method: immunoSEQ multiplex PCR. The data hold tens of thousands of clones, with 85% to 90% observed a single time. For this clone: Its antigen is unidentified.

Trimming shortened V by 6 bases and J by 1 base, and 18 bases separated the two germline ends. This CDR3 has 16 amino acids. The germline CDR1 and CDR2 sequences are LGHNT and FRNRAP. This receptor was taken from an adult who received the AZD1222 COVID-19 vaccine. Specimen: peripheral blood, collected 28 days after the second AZD1222 dose. V gene TRBV12-5 combines with J gene TRBJ1-1, with D maybe TRBD1 (5 bases). The CDR3 DNA reads as TGTGCTAGTGGCAGAAGTGTAGGGGATTCGAACACTGAAGCTTTCTTT. It translates to CASGRSVGDSNTEAFF.